Described below is a single TCR beta chain sequence and its context. The source of the sample is a study of T cells in Graves' hyperthyroidism and ophthalmopathy. Study background: The blood sample was taken at first diagnosis, before treatment began.

Germline CDR1 LNHDA, CDR2 SQIVND (reference sequence). Trimming stripped 2 bases from V and 1 base from J, with 14 bases between. This CDR3 is 16 amino acids long. RNA transcripts provided the source from which TCR beta CDR3 regions were amplified. Initially, a first-round RT-PCR of the TCR CDR3 employed the HTBI primer set. TCRdb ran MiXCR on the multiplex PCR reads and lists one entry per CDR3 protein. The table has 650,000 to 850,000 distinct CDR3 sequences, approximately 18% seen once; the top ten hold roughly a sixth. The patients, who ranged from 18 to 65 in age, presented with newly diagnosed hyperthyroidism lasting under 2 months. The study excluded patients with uncontrolled infection, other autoimmune disease, pregnancy or lactation. Fresh peripheral blood, around 9.3 ml of it, supplied the PBMCs.

The source is a woman aged 50 to 60 with Graves' hyperthyroidism that later progressed to Graves' ophthalmopathy. Sequencing was carried out using blood. This chain uses TRBV19 with TRBJ1-1, with D tentatively TRBD1 (6 bases). The CDR3 nucleotides are TGTGCCAGTAGTATACCAAGGGACACCAGGAACACTGAAGCTTTCTTT. It codes for CASSIPRDTRNTEAFF.